A single sample is the source of the 25 T cell receptor beta chains below, sequenced in a study of T cells after yellow fever vaccination. One entry per CDR3 protein, called by TCRdb with MiXCR from the 5' RACE reads. The sample holds hundreds of thousands of distinct CDR3 sequences, roughly 8.7% seen once. The specimen was PBMCs, collected on the day of the first yellow fever vaccination. The source is a man aged 18-30 years who received the YFV17D yellow fever vaccine.

The chain joins TRBV3-1 to TRBJ2-2; 8 bases line up with TRBD1. Germline CDR1 LGHDT, CDR2 YNNKEL (reference sequence). The CDR3 has 16 residues. V lost 3 bases, J lost 3 bases, and 6 bases stayed unmatched. The CDR3 region is CASSHGQGADTGELFF. The DNA of the CDR3 is TGTGCCAGCAGCCATGGGCAGGGGGCAGACACCGGGGAGCTGTTTTTT.

The V and J genes are TRBV28 and TRBJ2-3; 8 positions match TRBD2. CDR1 and CDR2 from the germline V gene are MDHEN and SYDVKM. The CDR3 sequence is 14 residues long. After removal of 4 bases from V and 6 bases from J, the junction contained 6 bases not matched to a gene. CDR3 residues: CASSSGGGVDTQYF. The CDR3 DNA is TGTGCCAGCAGTTCGGGGGGGGGGGTGGATACGCAGTATTTT.

This rearrangement joins TRBV20-1 to TRBJ2-5; 10 bases are a match to TRBD2. Germline loops: CDR1 DFQATT, CDR2 SNEGSKA (reference sequence). This CDR3 is 16 amino acids long. The J segment lost 4 bases and the V segment lost 1 base, leaving 9 bases of the junction unmatched. The CDR3 spells CSARGQALAGLETQYF. The CDR3 DNA sequence: TGCAGTGCTAGAGGTCAAGCACTAGCGGGGTTAGAGACCCAGTACTTC.

This clonotype showed up just once. The chain is built from TRBV4-2 and TRBJ2-7; 7 bases are shared with TRBD2. Germline V gene data show CDR1 as LGHNA and CDR2 as YNFKEQ. With V trimmed by 0 bases and J by 0 bases, 8 bases remained unmatched. The CDR3 loop spans 17 amino acids. The CDR3 coding sequence is TGTGCCAGCAGCCAAGATCATGGCGGGGGTAGCTCCTACGAGCAGTACGTC. It is translated as CASSQDHGGGSSYEQYV.

This rearrangement joins TRBV3-1 to TRBJ1-2; D gene unclear. Per germline, CDR1 LGHDT and CDR2 YNNKEL (reference sequence). The V and J ends lost 1 base and 3 bases respectively, with 9 bases between them. The CDR3 is made up of 14 amino acids. The CDR3: CASSQVGVDYGYTF. Here the CDR3 DNA reads TGTGCCAGCAGCCAAGTCGGGGTAGACTATGGCTACACCTTC.

This chain uses TRBV6-1 with TRBJ2-2; TRBD2 agrees at 11 bases. This CDR3 region has 16 residues. Trimming took 6 bases from V and 5 from J; bases not matched to a gene: 8. From germline, CDR1 is MNHNS and CDR2 SASEGT. The CDR3 protein is CASRHSGGARTGELFF. DNA for the CDR3: TGTGCCAGCAGGCATAGCGGGGGGGCCAGGACCGGGGAGCTGTTTTTT.

This clonotype occurred many times. V usage is TRBV12-3 or TRBV12-4 and J usage is TRBJ2-3, with D uncertain. V dropped 4 bases and J dropped 0 bases, with 11 bases sitting between them. CDR3 length: 15 amino acids. The CDR3 DNA reads as TGTGCCAGCAGTTCGTCTTTACCTAGCACAGATACGCAGTATTTT. It is translated as CASSSSLPSTDTQYF.

This clonotype was seen only a few times. The chain couples TRBV12-2 to TRBJ2-4; the tabulated D call, TRBD2, remains unverified against the DNA. TRBV12-2 is designated a pseudogene. The CDR3 runs 15 residues. CDR3 sequence: CASRRGGPSKNIQYF. CDR3 bases: TGTGCAAGTCGCCGCGGGGGGCCCAGCAAAAACATTCAGTACTTC.

The chain employs TRBV5-1 and TRBJ2-1, with 9 bases identical to TRBD1. The CDR3 covers 16 residues. V trimming: 0 bases; J trimming: 4 bases; junction bases outside the gene matches: 5. Germline V gives CDR1 SGHRS, CDR2 YFSETQ. The CDR3 bases are TGCGCCAGCAGCTTGGTCGCGGGACAGGGATACAATGAGCAGTTCTTC. Amino acid sequence: CASSLVAGQGYNEQFF. The variable domain in full, with the rest retrieved from reference TRBV5-1 and TRBJ2-1, is KAGVTQTPRYLIKTRGQQVTLSCSPISGHRSVSWYQQTPGQGLQFLFEYFSETQRNKGNFPGRFSGRQFSNSRSEMNVSTLELGDSALYLCASSLVAGQGYNEQFFGPGTRLTVL.

Many counts were recorded for this clonotype. The chain uses TRBV5-1 and TRBJ2-5; tentatively, D is TRBD1 (5 bases). In germline, CDR1 is SGHRS, CDR2 YFSETQ. The V gene lost 0 bases and the J gene lost 5 bases, with 11 bases spanning the gap. This CDR3 comprises 14 residues. CDR3 coding DNA: TGCGCCAGCAGCTTGGAGCAGGGAAGGGAGACCCAGTACTTC. Protein sequence: CASSLEQGRETQYF.

This clonotype was observed many times. This chain joins TRBV7-9 and TRBJ2-1, with D hard to call. Germline CDR1 reads SEHNR; CDR2 reads FQNEAQ (reference sequence). The length of the CDR3 is 12 residues. The V and J ends lost 5 bases and 7 bases respectively, with 9 bases between them. The CDR3 loop reads CASSPPPNEQFF. CDR3 DNA: TGTGCCAGCAGCCCCCCGCCGAATGAGCAGTTCTTC.

This clonotype was detected only a few times. V and J are TRBV9 and TRBJ1-3; D not certain. The CDR3 has 15 amino acids. From germline, CDR1 is SGDLS and CDR2 YYNGEE. Trimming removed 4 bases from V and 1 base from J, with 12 bases in between. CDR3 sequence: CASSKDLSSGNTIYF. The CDR3 nucleotides are TGTGCCAGCAGCAAGGACCTGTCTTCTGGAAACACCATATATTTT. Drawing the rest from reference TRBV9 and TRBJ1-3, the complete variable domain is DSGVTQTPKHLITATGQRVTLRCSPRSGDLSVYWYQQSLDQGLQFLIQYYNGEERAKGNILERFSAQQFPDLHSELNLSSLELGDSALYFCASSKDLSSGNTIYFGEGSWLTVV.

The sample holds many counts of this clonotype. CDR3: CASSLTGQGARTGELFF. The CDR3 DNA sequence: TGTGCCAGCAGCCTTACGGGACAGGGGGCACGGACCGGGGAGCTGTTTTTT. V gene TRBV7-3 combines with J gene TRBJ2-2; 12 nucleotides agree with TRBD1. The CDR3 is 17 residues long. Germline V gene sequence: CDR1 SGHTA, CDR2 FQGTGA. With V trimmed by 5 bases and J by 5 bases, 9 bases remained unmatched.

The V and J genes are TRBV12-3 or TRBV12-4 and TRBJ2-5; D possibly corresponds to TRBD1 (6 bases). The CDR3 extends over 14 amino acids. V was clipped by 5 bases and J by 4 bases, with 14 bases between them. The CDR3 loop is CASSPQVTGETQYF. DNA for the CDR3: TGTGCCAGCAGTCCTCAAGTGACAGGAGAGACCCAGTACTTC.

The rearrangement links TRBV6-2 or TRBV6-3 to TRBJ2-7; 14 positions agree with TRBD2. The CDR3 has 18 residues. The V gene end was trimmed by 0 bases and the J gene end by 5 bases; junction bases not matched to a gene: 9. Germline V CDR1 and CDR2: MNHEY, SVGEGT. The CDR3 protein is CASSYSPFWTSGGNEQYV. The CDR3, as DNA: TGTGCCAGCAGTTACTCTCCCTTCTGGACTAGCGGGGGGAACGAGCAGTACGTC.

This rearrangement joins TRBV7-2 to TRBJ1-1; D possibly corresponds to TRBD1 (6 bases). Germline assignment: CDR1 SGHTA and CDR2 FQGNSA. Trimming took off 3 bases at V and 0 bases at J, with 14 bases between the two ends. This CDR3 has 16 residues. The CDR3 protein is CASSFRGLAVNTEAFF. The CDR3 DNA reads as TGTGCCAGCAGCTTCAGGGGCCTCGCTGTGAACACTGAAGCTTTCTTT. The entire variable domain, with the rest obtained from reference TRBV7-2 and TRBJ1-1, is as follows: GAGVSQSPSNKVTEKGKDVELRCDPISGHTALYWYRQSLGQGLEFLIYFQGNSAPDKSGLPSDRFSAERTGGSVSTLTIQRTQQEDSAVYLCASSFRGLAVNTEAFFGQGTRLTVV.

The sample holds a few counts of this clonotype. The genes are TRBV5-1 and TRBJ2-2, with D possibly TRBD2 on 6 matching bases. Germline V lookup: CDR1 SGHRS, CDR2 YFSETQ. V lost 1 base to trimming and J lost 5 bases, with 12 bases between them. This CDR3 region has 15 residues. In DNA form, the CDR3 reads TGCGCCAGCAGCTTGTGGCTGGAGGGGACCGGGGAGCTGTTTTTT. Amino acid sequence: CASSLWLEGTGELFF.

The chain carries TRBV4-1 and TRBJ2-6, with D tentatively TRBD2 (6 bases). The V end was cut by 1 base, the J end by 0 bases, with 13 bases between. The V gene's germline CDR1 is MGHRA and CDR2 YSYEKL. This CDR3 contains 18 residues. CDR3 sequence: CASSQADAGSSGANVLTF. For the CDR3, the DNA is TGCGCCAGCAGCCAAGCGGACGCGGGGAGCTCTGGGGCCAACGTCCTGACTTTC.

This clonotype was counted a few times. The rearrangement uses TRBV5-1 and TRBJ1-2; a possible D gene is TRBD1 (6 bases). Germline lookup yields CDR1 SGHRS and CDR2 YFSETQ. This CDR3 is 14 amino acids long. Trimming pared 4 bases from V and 8 bases from J, leaving 18 bases between. As DNA, the CDR3 is TGCGCCAGCAGCCCAGAACAGGGAGTAGGCGGCTACACCTTC. Residues: CASSPEQGVGGYTF.

This clonotype came up a few times. An end of the junction differs from the germline gene, which may be a read error. V is TRBV12-3 or TRBV12-4 and J is TRBJ1-5, with 8 bases aligning to TRBD1. This CDR3 comprises 14 residues. The CDR3 is CASSLGQGKQPQHF. The CDR3 DNA reads TGTGCCAGCAGTCTTGGACAGGGCAAACAGCCCCAGCATTTT.

This clonotype was detected a few times. This sequence joins TRBV5-6 and TRBJ1-2; weak D call: TRBD1 (6 bases). The germline CDR1 and CDR2 sequences are SGHDT and YYEEEE. V lost 3 bases and J lost 1, with 10 bases in between. The CDR3 runs to 14 residues. CDR3 protein: CASSSDRRNYGYTF. The CDR3 region has the DNA TGTGCCAGCAGCTCGGACAGACGTAACTATGGCTACACCTTC.

This clonotype was seen a handful of times. The chain recombines TRBV28 with TRBJ1-1; no firm D call. V was clipped by 6 bases and J by 1 base, with 15 bases between them. This CDR3 is built from 15 residues. Germline loops: CDR1 MDHEN, CDR2 SYDVKM. The CDR3 DNA reads as TGTGCCAGCAGGAACGATGTAGTCGCGAACACTGAAGCTTTCTTT. Protein: CASRNDVVANTEAFF.

This clonotype turned up a few times. The chain links TRBV5-6 to TRBJ2-5; no reliable D call. The germline V and J ends were trimmed by 0 bases and 12 bases, with 9 bases remaining between them. In germline, CDR1 is SGHDT, CDR2 YYEEEE. CDR3 length: 11 residues. CDR3 DNA: TGTGCCAGCAGCTTGGAAACGAGAGAGTACTTC. Protein product: CASSLETREYF. Using reference TRBV5-6 and TRBJ2-5 for the parts outside the CDR3, the full variable domain is DAGVTQSPTHLIKTRGQQVTLRCSPKSGHDTVSWYQQALGQGPQFIFQYYEEEERQRGNFPDRFSGHQFPNYSSELNVNALLLGDSALYLCASSLETREYFGPGTRLLVL.

This clonotype came up a few times. The chain has TRBV12-3 or TRBV12-4 and TRBJ2-3; D gene uncertain. The CDR3 contains 11 residues. V lost 6 bases, J lost 6 bases, and 7 bases lay in between. CDR3 sequence: CASRYGDTQYF. CDR3 in DNA: TGTGCCAGCAGGTATGGGGATACGCAGTATTTT.

This clonotype was found many times. The chain has TRBV10-1 and TRBJ2-3; D is possibly TRBD2 (6 bases). V was trimmed by 5 bases and J by 0 bases, leaving 9 bases between them. Germline V gene lookup returns CDR1 WNHNN and CDR2 SYGVQD (reference sequence). This CDR3 is built from 14 residues. Written as DNA, the CDR3 is TGCGCCAGCAGTACGGGGACTAGCACAGATACGCAGTATTTT. This translates into CASSTGTSTDTQYF.